These 27 T cell receptor beta chains originate from one sample sequenced in a study of blood T cells in healthy people across ages. The use of a sample-barcoded 5' primer and a J-beta primer mix characterized a second PCR of roughly 7 to 12 cycles. Each CDR3 protein gets one entry after TCRdb re-called the 5' RACE reads with MiXCR. The sample has more than 750,000 distinct CDR3 sequences, approximately 32% seen once. The data also belong to a second study, concerning T cells of mothers and their children.

Sequenced sample: blood. The receptors come from a woman between 35 and 50 years old in good health.

This clonotype has a handful of counts. The J gene is TRBJ1-2, the V gene TRBV10-3; possible D gene TRBD1, 6 bases. Trimming pared 5 bases from V and 5 bases from J, leaving 15 bases between. CDR1 ENHRY and CDR2 SYGVKD come from the germline V gene. The length of the CDR3 is 14 residues. CDR3 sequence: CAISRGPTGYGYTF. The CDR3 coding sequence is TGTGCCATCAGTCGGGGGCCGACAGGTTATGGCTACACCTTC.

As regards this clonotype: A much larger clone lies a single base off, so this may be a read error. The chain has TRBV4-1 and TRBJ1-2; 7 bases match TRBD1. CDR1 is MGHRA and CDR2 is YSYEKL in the germline V gene. This CDR3 comprises 16 residues. The V segment lost 1 base and the J segment 6 bases; nucleotides outside the gene matches: 11. CDR3 residues: CASSQAYEQGNHGYTF. DNA for the CDR3: TGCGCCAGCAGCCAAGCGTATGAACAGGGGAACCATGGCTACACCTTC.

Worth noting for this clonotype: This may be a read error: a much more frequent sequence differs by one nucleotide. The V and J genes are TRBV5-1 and TRBJ2-7, with D possibly being TRBD1 (6 bases). The germline V and J ends were trimmed by 10 bases and 5 bases, with 19 bases remaining between them. The CDR3 contains 13 residues. Germline values: CDR1 SGHRS, CDR2 YFSETQ. CDR3 DNA sequence: TGCGCCTGCAACTCTCTAACAGGGAACGAGCAGTACTTC. Protein: CACNSLTGNEQYF.

Of note for this clonotype: This may stem from a read error, because a much larger clone lies one nucleotide away. The CDR3 loop reads CTIGDRGQVGGYTF. The CDR3 bases are TGTACCATCGGAGACAGGGGGCAGGTCGGGGGCTACACCTTC. The chain recombines TRBV10-3 with TRBJ1-2; 10 bases line up with TRBD1. CDR1 is ENHRY and CDR2 is SYGVKD in the germline V gene. The CDR3 totals 14 residues.

The chain combines TRBV7-9 with TRBJ2-1, with TRBD2 matching over 11 bases. The V segment lost 5 bases and the J segment 5 bases; nucleotides outside the gene matches: 5. Per the germline V gene, CDR1 is SEHNR and CDR2 is FQNEAQ (reference sequence). The CDR3 extends over 15 amino acids. The CDR3 DNA follows: TGTGCCAGCAGCGCACCGGGACTAGCGGACAATGAGCAGTTCTTC. It specifies CASSAPGLADNEQFF.

The chain combines TRBV11-2 with TRBJ2-7, with a tentative D call TRBD1 (5 bases). Trimming took off 5 bases at V and 2 bases at J, with 13 bases between the two ends. Germline CDR1 is SGHAT and CDR2 is FQNNGV. There are 14 residues in the CDR3. In nucleotides, the CDR3 is TGTGCCAGCAGCCCACAGGACACCGCCTACGAGCAGTACTTC. Translating it yields CASSPQDTAYEQYF.

The rearrangement joins TRBV7-2 to TRBJ2-4; D is unresolved. This CDR3 contains 14 residues. V was cut by 1 base and J by 6 bases, with 10 bases left in between. The germline V gene has CDR1 SGHTA and CDR2 FQGNSA. CDR3 protein: CASSLEPTGNIQYF. The CDR3 DNA follows: TGTGCCAGCAGCTTAGAGCCGACGGGAAACATTCAGTACTTC.

This clonotype occurred many times. The chain joins TRBV7-2 to TRBJ2-1, with TRBD2 matching 13 bases. V dropped 5 bases and J dropped 1; count of bases not matched to a gene: 2. CDR3 length: 16 residues. CDR1 is SGHTA, CDR2 FQGNSA, per germline. The CDR3 protein is CASSAGLAGSYNEQFF. Written as DNA, the CDR3 is TGTGCCAGCAGCGCGGGACTAGCGGGGTCCTACAATGAGCAGTTCTTC.

The chain carries TRBV18 and TRBJ1-4; the match to TRBD1 covers 11 bases. This CDR3 is built from 17 residues. Losses at the gene ends were 0 bases for V and 10 bases for J; bases not matched to a gene: 10. Germline V gene sequence: CDR1 KGHSH, CDR2 LQKENI. The CDR3 sequence: CASSPPFPGQGDVKLFF. The CDR3 region has the DNA TGTGCCAGCTCACCACCGTTCCCGGGACAGGGGGACGTAAAACTGTTTTTT.

This clonotype was recorded at least ten times. Compared with germline, one end of the junction differs, possibly owing to a read error. The chain links TRBV4-1 to TRBJ1-5, with D unclear. CDR3 length: 12 residues. Germline V gene sequence: CDR1 MGHRA, CDR2 YSYEKL. The CDR3 loop is CASSQDNQPQHF. As DNA, the CDR3 is TGTGCCAGCAGCCAGGACAATCAGCCCCAGCATTTT.

The genes are TRBV10-3 and TRBJ2-3, with 7 nucleotides matching TRBD2. V trimming: 6 bases; J trimming: 4 bases; junction bases outside the gene matches: 4. Germline CDR1 ENHRY, CDR2 SYGVKD. The CDR3 covers 13 residues. CDR3 sequence: CAISPAGADTQYF. The CDR3, as DNA: TGTGCCATCAGCCCGGCGGGAGCAGATACGCAGTATTTT.

The J gene is TRBJ2-3, the V gene TRBV12-3 or TRBV12-4; 13 bases line up with TRBD2. J was trimmed by 2 bases and V by 3 bases; bases with no gene match: 5. CDR3 length: 17 amino acids. CDR3 sequence: CASSFRTSGGDTDTQYF. Here the CDR3 DNA reads TGTGCCAGCAGTTTTCGGACTAGCGGGGGAGACACAGATACGCAGTATTTT.

As regards this clonotype: Just one base apart from a much larger clone, this may be a read error. V is TRBV6-5 and J is TRBJ2-2, with 10 bases fitting TRBD2. The CDR3 contains 18 residues. CDR1 is MNHEY, CDR2 SVGAGI, per germline. CDR3 protein: CASSYGLAGAAGSGERFF. The CDR3 DNA reads as TGTGCCAGCAGTTACGGGCTAGCGGGGGCCGCTGGGAGCGGGGAGCGGTTTTTT.

The rearrangement uses TRBV6-2 or TRBV6-3 and TRBJ1-5, with D possibly matching TRBD2 (5 bases). The DNA end lines up better with TRBJ2-3; the J call may be wrong. Germline CDR1 is MNHEY and CDR2 is SVGEGT. This CDR3 contains 13 residues. The CDR3 region has the DNA TGTGCCAGCAGTGGGCGGGTTGCTCAGCCCCAGTATTTT. Amino acids: CASSGRVAQPQYF.

The chain links TRBV7-2 to TRBJ2-7; 8 nucleotides line up with TRBD2. This CDR3 contains 13 residues. V shed 10 bases and J 7 bases; nucleotides not matched to a gene: 12. The germline CDR1 and CDR2 sequences are SGHTA and FQGNSA. In DNA, the CDR3 is TGTGCCAACTCCGGGGGGGTTGGGAATGAGCAGTACTTC. The encoded protein is CANSGGVGNEQYF. Full variable domain (remainder filled in from reference TRBV7-2 and TRBJ2-7): GAGVSQSPSNKVTEKGKDVELRCDPISGHTALYWYRQSLGQGLEFLIYFQGNSAPDKSGLPSDRFSAERTGGSVSTLTIQRTQQEDSAVYLCANSGGVGNEQYFGPGTRLTVT.

This sequence joins TRBV7-2 and TRBJ2-3; no firm D call. CDR1 is SGHTA and CDR2 is FQGNSA in the germline V gene. V was clipped by 4 bases and J by 1 base, with 12 bases between them. CDR3 length: 15 residues. The CDR3 is CASSSSTHRTDTQYF. CDR3 coding DNA: TGTGCCAGCAGCTCGAGTACACACCGCACAGATACGCAGTATTTT.

This clonotype occurred many times. V gene TRBV7-2 combines with J gene TRBJ2-3; the match to TRBD2 covers 10 bases. After removal of 3 bases from V and 5 bases from J, the junction contained 5 bases not matched to a gene. CDR3 length: 15 amino acids. Looked up from germline, CDR1 is SGHTA and CDR2 is FQGNSA. This CDR3 reads CASSFLAGVGDTQYF. CDR3 DNA sequence: TGTGCCAGCAGCTTCCTAGCGGGGGTGGGAGATACGCAGTATTTT.

This clonotype was counted at least ten times. This chain connects TRBV20-1 to TRBJ2-5; D remains ambiguous. CDR3 length: 12 residues. Trimming removed 3 bases from V and 5 bases from J, with 10 bases in between. The V gene's germline CDR1 is DFQATT and CDR2 SNEGSKA (reference sequence). Here the CDR3 reads CSARAQIETQYF. CDR3 bases: TGCAGTGCTAGGGCCCAGATCGAGACCCAGTACTTC.

The gene calls are TRBV21-1 and TRBJ2-7; the D call of TRBD1 is as the table states it, not checked on the DNA. TRBV21-1 is tagged as a pseudogene. The CDR3 runs to 16 residues. The CDR3 DNA sequence: TGTGCCAGCAGCAAAGTCTTCATTCAGGGTACCGACGAGCAGTACTTC. Amino acids: CASSKVFIQGTDEQYF.

CDR3: CASSVTPGRTNEKLFF. In DNA form, the CDR3 reads TGTGCCAGCAGCGTGACTCCAGGGAGGACTAATGAAAAACTGTTTTTT. V gene TRBV9 combines with J gene TRBJ1-4; possible D gene TRBD1, 5 bases. Germline assignment: CDR1 SGDLS and CDR2 YYNGEE. V was pared by 2 bases and J by 2 bases, with 13 bases between. The CDR3 loop spans 16 amino acids.

With respect to this clonotype: An end of the junction does not agree with germline; a read error may underlie this. The V and J genes are TRBV27 and TRBJ1-5; D is uncertain. Per the germline V gene, CDR1 is MNHEY and CDR2 is SMNVEV (reference sequence). The CDR3 covers 13 residues. In DNA, the CDR3 is TGTGCCAGCAGTTTCGGCAGCAATCGGCCCCAGCATTTT. This sequence encodes CASSFGSNRPQHF.

This clonotype was seen more than once but under ten times. The chain uses TRBV10-3 and TRBJ2-7, with D uncertain. Per the germline V gene, CDR1 is ENHRY and CDR2 is SYGVKD. CDR3 length: 12 residues. Deletions cut 3 bases from V and 4 bases from J, with 7 bases between. The CDR3: CAISDVEYEQYF. The DNA for the CDR3 is TGTGCCATCAGTGATGTGGAATACGAGCAGTACTTC.

About this clonotype itself: The junction and the germline gene differ at one end; a read error may be behind it. This CDR3 is CASSGDSPYDYTF. For the CDR3, the DNA is TGTGCCAGCAGCGGCGACAGTCCATATGACTACACCTTC. The chain employs TRBV7-9 and TRBJ1-2, with D perhaps matching TRBD1 (5 bases). The CDR3 has 13 amino acids. The germline V gene encodes CDR1 SEHNR and CDR2 FQNEAQ (reference sequence).

A remark on this clonotype: A read error may account for a junction end that differs from germline. The chain recombines TRBV5-1 with TRBJ2-3; 7 nucleotides match TRBD2. The CDR3 length is 16 residues. Germline loops: CDR1 SGHRS, CDR2 YFSETQ. The DNA for the CDR3 is TGCGCCAGCAGCTTGGTGGGCGGGGGAAGCACAGATATGCAGTATTTT. It encodes CASSLVGGGSTDMQYF.

This clonotype occurred many times. This rearrangement joins TRBV20-1 to TRBJ2-7; 8 nucleotides match TRBD1. Germline CDR1 DFQATT, CDR2 SNEGSKA (reference sequence). The CDR3 has 14 residues. J gave up 1 base and V 4 bases, and 6 bases lay outside the gene matches. The CDR3 loop is CSAITRDRSYEQYF. CDR3 DNA: TGCAGTGCTATAACCCGGGACAGGTCCTACGAGCAGTACTTC.

At least ten counts were recorded for this clonotype. The gene calls are TRBV20-1 and TRBJ2-7; no definite D call. The J call is uncertain, as TRBJ2-5 better fits the DNA end. Germline values: CDR1 DFQATT, CDR2 SNEGSKA (reference sequence). CDR3 length: 9 amino acids. CDR3 amino acids: CSPDLTQYF. Written as DNA, the CDR3 is TGCAGTCCCGACCTGACCCAGTACTTC.

This clonotype was seen many times. CDR3 sequence reads: CASSQRTGADEQYF. In DNA, the CDR3 is TGTGCCAGCAGCCAGAGGACAGGGGCGGACGAGCAGTACTTC. The gene calls are TRBV4-2 and TRBJ2-7, with 9 bases aligning to TRBD1. The CDR3 has 14 amino acids. The V segment lost 3 bases and the J segment 5 bases; nucleotides outside the gene matches: 5. CDR1 and CDR2 (germline): LGHNA, YNFKEQ.